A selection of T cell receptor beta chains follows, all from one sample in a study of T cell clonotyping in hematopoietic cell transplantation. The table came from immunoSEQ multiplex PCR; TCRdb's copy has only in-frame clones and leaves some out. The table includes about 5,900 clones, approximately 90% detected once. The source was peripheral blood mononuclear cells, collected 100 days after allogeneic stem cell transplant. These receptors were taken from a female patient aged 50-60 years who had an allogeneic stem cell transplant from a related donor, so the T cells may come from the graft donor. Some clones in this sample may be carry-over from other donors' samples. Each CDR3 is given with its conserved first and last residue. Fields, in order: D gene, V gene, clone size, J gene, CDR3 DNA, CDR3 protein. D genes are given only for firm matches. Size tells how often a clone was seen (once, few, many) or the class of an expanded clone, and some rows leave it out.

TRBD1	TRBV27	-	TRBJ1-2	TGTGCCAGCAGTTTGGGGCAGGGGGCCTTGAAGGTGGGCTACACCTTC	CASSLGQGALKVGYTF
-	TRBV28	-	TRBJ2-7	TGTGCCAGCAGCCGGGCCATGTCCTACGAGCAGTACTTC	CASSRAMSYEQYF
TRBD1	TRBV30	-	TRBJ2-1	TGTGCCTGGACCTATACAGGGGCGAATGAGCAGTTCTTC	CAWTYTGANEQFF
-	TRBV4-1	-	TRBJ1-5	TGCGCCAGCAGCCAAGAAGGAGGGCGGGGTCAGCCCCAGCATTTT	CASSQEGGRGQPQHF
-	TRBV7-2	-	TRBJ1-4	TGTGCCAGCAGCTTAGATTTTAATGAAAAACTGTTTTTT	CASSLDFNEKLFF
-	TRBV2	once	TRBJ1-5	TGTGCCAGCAGTGAAGCTAACCACAGCAATCAGCCCCAGCATTTT	CASSEANHSNQPQHF
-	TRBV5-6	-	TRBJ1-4	TGTGCCAGCAGCTTGGGAGGGATGGGTGAAAAACTGTTTTTT	CASSLGGMGEKLFF
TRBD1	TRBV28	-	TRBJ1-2	TGTGCCAGCAGTCCGGGACAGGGGGCGGGCGGCTACACCTTC	CASSPGQGAGGYTF
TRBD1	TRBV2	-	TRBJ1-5	TGTGCCAGCAGGTCCGGGACAGGGCAAATGCCCCAGCATTTT	CASRSGTGQMPQHF
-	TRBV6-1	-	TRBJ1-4	TGTGCCAGCAGTGAAGGATCAACTAATGAAAAACTGTTTTTT	CASSEGSTNEKLFF
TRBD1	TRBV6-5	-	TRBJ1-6	TGTGCCAGCAGTTTGGGACAGCCAGATAATTCACCCCTCCACTTT	CASSLGQPDNSPLHF
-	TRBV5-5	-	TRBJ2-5	TGTGCCAGCACCTTACAGGGCTGGGAGACCCAGTACTTC	CASTLQGWETQYF
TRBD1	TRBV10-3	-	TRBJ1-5	TGTGCCAGCAGTTACAGTCAGGGGGCGGCTCAGCCCCAGCATTTT	CASSYSQGAAQPQHF
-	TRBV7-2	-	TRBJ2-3	TGTGCCAGCAGCTTAGGGGTGACAAGGGCTAGCACAGATACGCAGTATTTT	CASSLGVTRASTDTQYF
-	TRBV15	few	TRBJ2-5	TGTGCCACCAGCCCCCGGGGCGGGACACAAGAGACCCAGTACTTC	CATSPRGGTQETQYF
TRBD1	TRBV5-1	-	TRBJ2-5	TGCGCCAGCAGCTTGTGGGGACAGGAGCAAGAGACCCAGTACTTC	CASSLWGQEQETQYF
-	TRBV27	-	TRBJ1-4	TGTGCCAGCAGAGCAGGGCCTGCAACTAATGAAAAACTGTTTTTT	CASRAGPATNEKLFF
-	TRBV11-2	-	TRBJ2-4	TGTGCCAGCAGCTTTCAGTTAGCCAAAAACATTCAGTACTTC	CASSFQLAKNIQYF
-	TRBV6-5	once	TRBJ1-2	TGTGCCAGCAGTCGGACACAGTCCGGGTACACCTTC	CASSRTQSGYTF
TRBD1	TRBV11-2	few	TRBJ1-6	TGTGCCAGCAGCCTACACAGGGGTAATTCACCCCTCCACTTT	CASSLHRGNSPLHF
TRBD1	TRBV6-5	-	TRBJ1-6	TGTGCCAGCACCGGTACCGGGACAGCTAATTCACCCCTCCACTTT	CASTGTGTANSPLHF
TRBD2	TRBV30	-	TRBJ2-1	TGTGCCTGGAGTGGGCTAGCGGGGGGGCGGAATGAGCAGTTCTTC	CAWSGLAGGRNEQFF
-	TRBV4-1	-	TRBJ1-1	TGCGCCAGCAGCCAAGCATCAGGGACGAACACTGAAGCTTTCTTT	CASSQASGTNTEAFF
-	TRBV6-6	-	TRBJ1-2	TGTGCCAGCAGTTACTCGAAAGGGAATGTTGAAGGCTACACCTTC	CASSYSKGNVEGYTF
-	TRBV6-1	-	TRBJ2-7	TGTGCCAGCAGTGGACCAGGGGGGCCCTACGAGCAGTACTTC	CASSGPGGPYEQYF
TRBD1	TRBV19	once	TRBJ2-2	TGTGCCAGTAGTTCGACAGGGGGCATCGCCGGGGAGCTGTTTTTT	CASSSTGGIAGELFF
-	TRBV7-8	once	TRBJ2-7	TGTGCCAGCAGCTTGGGGGCCCCCTACGAGCAGTACTTC	CASSLGAPYEQYF
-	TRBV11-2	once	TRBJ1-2	TGTGCCAGCAGCCCGTGGGACATTTTTGTCTACACCTTC	CASSPWDIFVYTF
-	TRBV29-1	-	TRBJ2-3	TGCAGCGTCCAGGGGGGGCCCACAGATACGCAGTATTTT	CSVQGGPTDTQYF
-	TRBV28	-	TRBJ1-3	TGTGCCAGCAGGGGGGATCTTCGCTCTGGAAACACCATATATTTT	CASRGDLRSGNTIYF
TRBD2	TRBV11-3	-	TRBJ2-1	TGTGCCAGCAGCCCCAATAGCGGGGGGTCGGATGAGCAGTTCTTC	CASSPNSGGSDEQFF
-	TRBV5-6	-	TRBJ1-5	TGTGCCAGCAGCTTATTCGGCGGAAATCAGCCCCAGCATTTT	CASSLFGGNQPQHF
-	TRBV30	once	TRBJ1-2	TGTGCCTGGAGTGCCGTAACCGGCTATGGCTACACCTTC	CAWSAVTGYGYTF
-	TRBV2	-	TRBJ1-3	TGTGCCAGCAGTGTCTCGTTCTCTGGAAACACCATATATTTT	CASSVSFSGNTIYF
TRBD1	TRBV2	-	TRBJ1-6	TGTGCCAGCAAGGACAGGGCTTCACCCCTCCACTTT	CASKDRASPLHF
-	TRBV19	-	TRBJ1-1	TGTGCCAGCGCCTCCGAAAGGAGGAACACTGAAGCTTTCTTT	CASASERRNTEAFF
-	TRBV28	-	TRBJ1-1	TGTGCCAGCAGTTTACTTCATTTGAACACTGAAGCTTTCTTT	CASSLLHLNTEAFF
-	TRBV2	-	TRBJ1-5	TGTGCCAGCAGTGCACACAGGGATCCCTATAGCAATCAGCCCCAGCATTTT	CASSAHRDPYSNQPQHF
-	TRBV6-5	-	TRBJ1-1	TGTGCCAGCAGTTACTCGTATACTGCGTACCTCCCAGCTTTCTTT	CASSYSYTAYLPAFF
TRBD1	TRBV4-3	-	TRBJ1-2	TGCGCCAGCAGCCGCATCACCGGGACAGATTATGGCTACACCTTC	CASSRITGTDYGYTF
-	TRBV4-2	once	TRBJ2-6	TGTGCCAGCAGCCAAGAGGGGAGCTCTGGGGCCAACGTCCTGACTTTC	CASSQEGSSGANVLTF
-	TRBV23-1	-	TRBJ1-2	TGCGCCAGCAGTCTAGGACAGATTCCCTTCCACGATTTGAACTATGGCTACACCTTC	CASSLGQIPFHDLNYGYTF
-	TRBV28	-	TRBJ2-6	TGTGCCAGCAGTTCGCACGACAGGTATAGCTCTGGGGCCAACGTCCTGACTTTC	CASSSHDRYSSGANVLTF
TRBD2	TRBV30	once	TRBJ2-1	TGTGCCTCCGAGCGGGAGGGGTACAATGAGCAGTTCTTC	CASEREGYNEQFF